The 15 T cell receptor beta chains below were found in one sample sequenced in a study of human T cells and chemical hapten exposure. Time point denoted: patch test 1, 2 weeks after DPC sensitization. This sample's treatment: therapeutic diphenylcyclopropenone sensitization with weekly scalp DPC. TCRdb re-analysed the RACE reads in MiXCR, keeping a single row per CDR3 protein. The sample has around 100,000 distinct CDR3 sequences, about 10% seen once; the top ten hold approximately 3.5%. The source material was whole blood, sampled in connection with sensitization to the hapten diphenylcyclopropenone (DPC). The receptors were gathered from a woman between 35 and 50 years old with alopecia areata. Some clones in this sample may be carry-over from other donors' samples.

This clonotype was counted ten times or more. The gene calls are TRBV7-7 and TRBJ2-2; the match to TRBD1 covers 7 bases. CDR1 and CDR2 from the germline V gene are SSHAT and FNYEAQ (reference sequence). The V segment lost 4 bases and the J segment 6 bases; nucleotides outside the gene matches: 2. This CDR3 has 13 amino acids. CDR3 DNA: TGTGCCAGCAGCTCGGGGACAGCCGGGGAGCTGTTTTTT. Translating it yields CASSSGTAGELFF.

V and J are TRBV7-2 and TRBJ2-1, with TRBD2 identical over 8 bases. This CDR3 spans 18 amino acids. CDR1 and CDR2 from the germline V gene are SGHTA and FQGNSA. Trimming at V came to 3 bases and at J to 1 base, leaving 11 bases not matched to a gene. CDR3 DNA: TGTGCCAGCAGCTTCGAGCTAGCGGGCCAGTCTTCCTACAATGAGCAGTTCTTC. Translation: CASSFELAGQSSYNEQFF.

This rearrangement joins TRBV5-1 to TRBJ2-1; D tentatively reads TRBD1 or TRBD2 (5 bases each). This CDR3 has 14 residues. Germline lookup yields CDR1 SGHRS and CDR2 YFSETQ. V lost 0 bases and J 10 bases, leaving 14 bases between the germline ends. CDR3 amino acids: CASSLEPGAGEQFF. The CDR3 DNA is TGCGCCAGCAGCTTGGAGCCCGGGGCAGGGGAGCAGTTCTTC. Full variable domain (missing parts from reference TRBV5-1 and TRBJ2-1): KAGVTQTPRYLIKTRGQQVTLSCSPISGHRSVSWYQQTPGQGLQFLFEYFSETQRNKGNFPGRFSGRQFSNSRSEMNVSTLELGDSALYLCASSLEPGAGEQFFGPGTRLTVL.

The rearrangement joins TRBV7-9 to TRBJ2-7; no clear D. V dropped 4 bases and J dropped 3 bases, with 10 bases sitting between them. This CDR3 region has 13 residues. The germline V gene encodes CDR1 SEHNR and CDR2 FQNEAQ (reference sequence). In DNA, the CDR3 is TGTGCCAGCAGCTCGCAGACTCTCTACGAGCAGTACTTC. Translating it yields CASSSQTLYEQYF.

This clonotype was counted at least ten times. CDR3 sequence: CASSLGGQVETQYF. CDR3 bases: TGTGCCAGCAGCTTGGGGGGGCAGGTAGAGACCCAGTACTTC. The V and J genes are TRBV7-2 and TRBJ2-5; D might be TRBD2 (7 bases). Trimming took 3 bases from V and 4 from J, leaving 12 bases between them. The CDR3 loop spans 14 amino acids. Germline V gene data show CDR1 as SGHTA and CDR2 as FQGNSA.

The rearrangement joins TRBV20-1 to TRBJ1-2; no reliable D call. Germline V gene data show CDR1 as DFQATT and CDR2 as SNEGSKA (reference sequence). The CDR3 contains 13 residues. Deletions cut 0 bases from V and 4 bases from J, with 9 bases between. CDR3 protein: CSARDRPTYGYTF. The CDR3 DNA reads as TGCAGTGCTAGAGATCGGCCGACCTATGGCTACACCTTC.

This clonotype was picked up a small number of times. V and J are TRBV3-2 and TRBJ2-4; the tabulated D call, TRBD2, remains unverified against the DNA. TRBV3-2 is tagged as a pseudogene. This CDR3 spans 20 amino acids. CDR3 bases: TGTGCCAGCAGTCGTTGGGACGAAGCGGGGGGGCTAAGAACCAAAAACATTCAGTACTTC. Translated: CASSRWDEAGGLRTKNIQYF.

The J gene is TRBJ2-7, the V gene TRBV24-1; D is unresolved. Germline loops: CDR1 KGHDR, CDR2 SFDVKD. V was pared by 4 bases and J by 7 bases, with 13 bases between. The CDR3 length is 13 residues. This chain's CDR3 is CATSDRRWSEQYF. For the CDR3, the DNA is TGTGCCACCAGTGACAGGCGCTGGTCGGAGCAGTACTTC.

This chain links TRBV7-6 with TRBJ2-1, with D maybe TRBD1 (6 bases). Trimming removed 4 bases at V and 6 bases at J, with 16 bases between. This CDR3 has 15 amino acids. Per germline, CDR1 SGHVS and CDR2 FNYEAQ. CDR3: CASSSTHRGGNEQFF. CDR3 sequence (DNA): TGTGCCAGCAGCTCGACACACCGAGGGGGCAATGAGCAGTTCTTC.

This clonotype was recorded many times. The chain is built from TRBV9 and TRBJ1-6; no reliable D call. CDR3 size: 13 residues. Trimming left V 3 bases short and J 13 bases short, with 14 bases between. Germline V gene lookup returns CDR1 SGDLS and CDR2 YYNGEE. CDR3 residues: CASSGGTGSPLHF. The CDR3 nucleotides are TGTGCCAGCAGCGGAGGAACGGGGAGTCCCCTCCACTTT.

This clonotype occurred a few times. The genes are TRBV19 and TRBJ1-1; the D is unclear. The V gene lost 5 bases and the J gene lost 1 base, with 14 bases spanning the gap. Per the germline V gene, CDR1 is LNHDA and CDR2 is SQIVND (reference sequence). The CDR3 is made up of 15 amino acids. CDR3 protein: CASSGVGKRNTEAFF. The CDR3 DNA reads as TGTGCCAGTAGTGGGGTGGGAAAGAGGAACACTGAAGCTTTCTTT.

This clonotype turned up a few times. This sequence joins TRBV10-2 and TRBJ1-5; the D is unclear. CDR1 WSHSY and CDR2 SAAADI come from the germline V gene. The CDR3 contains 15 residues. V lost 0 bases and J lost 6, with 12 bases in between. The CDR3 here is CASSESAEGGQPQHF. CDR3 nucleotides: TGCGCCAGCAGTGAGTCCGCGGAGGGCGGTCAGCCCCAGCATTTT.

The CDR3 sequence is CAWSEGPGEAFF. CDR3 nucleotides: TGTGCCTGGAGTGAGGGCCCCGGCGAAGCTTTCTTT. V is TRBV30 and J is TRBJ1-1; D is unresolved. The germline CDR1 and CDR2 sequences are GTSNPN and SVGIG (reference sequence). Trimming shortened V by 1 base and J by 8 bases, and 11 bases separated the two germline ends. The CDR3 has 12 amino acids.

The chain combines TRBV5-1 with TRBJ2-2, with 11 bases matching TRBD2. From germline, CDR1 is SGHRS and CDR2 YFSETQ. J gave up 5 bases and V 4 bases, and 4 bases lay outside the gene matches. The CDR3 has 15 amino acids. CDR3 sequence reads: CASSSRTSGTGELFF. The CDR3 coding sequence is TGCGCCAGCAGCAGCCGGACTAGCGGGACCGGGGAGCTGTTTTTT.

This clonotype came up many times. J is TRBJ2-3 and V is TRBV6-1; D gene unclear. The CDR3 loop spans 15 amino acids. CDR1 is MNHNS, CDR2 SASEGT, per germline. V was shortened by 1 base and J by 9 bases, with 17 bases between the two germline ends. CDR3 residues: CASSEEGTSRRTQYF. CDR3 bases: TGTGCCAGCAGTGAAGAGGGAACTTCCAGGCGGACGCAGTATTTT.